These 26 T cell receptor beta chains were sequenced from one sample in a study of T cell clonality in common variable immunodeficiency. Produced via immunoSEQ multiplex PCR; TCRdb's table is partial and in-frame only. The sample counts about 81,000 clones, none seen once; the ten largest own about 0.8%. Specimen: peripheral blood mononuclear cells. The receptors were sampled from a person between 18 and 75 years old in good health.

This clone was seen ten or more times. The read terminates 3 residues ahead of where the CDR3 ends, so the germline J gene completes it. The chain joins TRBV6-2 or TRBV6-3 to TRBJ2-2, with 9 bases that match TRBD2. The germline CDR1 and CDR2 sequences are MNHEY and SVGEGT. Trimming at V came to 5 bases and at J to 5 bases, leaving 12 bases not matched to a gene. The CDR3 extends over 17 amino acids. Incomplete CDR3 DNA: TGTGCCAGCAGTCCCGTGGCTAGCGGGACGGTAACCGGGGAG. This sequence encodes CASSPVASGTVTGE. The CDR3 reads in full as CASSPVASGTVTGELFF.

Comments on this clone: A read error may produce the germline difference seen at one junction end. The read halts 3 residues ahead of the CDR3 end, with the missing end drawn from the germline J gene. This chain uses TRBV7-9 with TRBJ2-5; perhaps TRBD1 as D (6 bases). The germline gives CDR1 SEHNR, CDR2 FQNEAQ (reference sequence). The CDR3 contains 14 residues. CDR3 sequence: CSSSLLGARETQYF. CDR3 DNA, as far as it was read: TGTTCCAGCAGCTTATTGGGGGCAAGAGAGACC.

This clone was counted ten times or more. Sequencing ends 3 residues short of the CDR3 end; the germline J gene provides the rest. This chain links TRBV19 with TRBJ2-1; 12 bases line up with TRBD2. The CDR3 totals 18 residues. Germline V CDR1 and CDR2: LNHDA, SQIVND (reference sequence). J gave up 0 bases and V 3 bases, and 6 bases lay outside the gene matches. Incomplete CDR3 DNA: TGTGCCAGTAGTATGACTAGCGGGAGCTTCGACTCCTACAATGAG. It specifies CASSMTSGSFDSYNE. The full CDR3 reads CASSMTSGSFDSYNEQFF.

This clone was seen many times. The CDR3 extends 3 residues past the end of the read, so its final part is completed from the germline J gene. The gene calls are TRBV20-1 and TRBJ1-1; 10 bases agree with TRBD1. The V segment lost 0 bases and the J segment 3 bases; nucleotides outside the gene matches: 1. The germline gives CDR1 DFQATT, CDR2 SNEGSKA (reference sequence). This CDR3 has 14 amino acids. The CDR3 protein is CSARDGQGDTEAFF. The CDR3 DNA, read in part, is TGCAGTGCTAGAGATGGACAGGGGGACACTGAA.

This clone was found many times. The read stops 3 residues short of the end of the CDR3; the missing end is completed from the germline J gene. The chain carries TRBV19 and TRBJ2-1; 7 bases are shared with TRBD2. The J segment lost 2 bases and the V segment lost 3 bases, leaving 7 bases of the junction unmatched. Germline loops: CDR1 LNHDA, CDR2 SQIVND (reference sequence). This CDR3 has 16 amino acids. CDR3 bases read: TGTGCCAGTAGTATCCTAAGGGGAGGGCCCTACAATGAG. It is translated as CASSILRGGPYNE. In full, the CDR3 is CASSILRGGPYNEQFF.

This clone was seen repeatedly, ten times or more. The read stops 3 residues short of the end of the CDR3; the missing end is completed from the germline J gene. The chain is built from TRBV9 and TRBJ2-5, with 13 bases lining up with TRBD2. V lost 4 bases to trimming and J lost 5 bases; unmatched junction nucleotides: 5. The CDR3 loop spans 15 amino acids. Germline values: CDR1 SGDLS, CDR2 YYNGEE. The DNA read from the CDR3 is TGTGCCAGCAGCTTTGGACTAGCGGGGGCCGAGACC. Encoded protein: CASSFGLAGAET. The complete CDR3 sequence is CASSFGLAGAETQYF.

The table lists this clone with many counts. Read data end 3 residues before the CDR3 end; the end is taken from the germline J gene. The chain has TRBV7-8 and TRBJ2-1; 13 positions match TRBD2. J gave up 9 bases and V 3 bases, and 5 bases lay outside the gene matches. Germline CDR1 SGHVS, CDR2 FQNEAQ. The CDR3 runs 15 residues. The CDR3 is CASSLGTSGTGEQFF. The CDR3 DNA, read in part, is TGTGCCAGCAGCTTGGGGACTAGCGGGACCGGTGAG.

At least ten counts were recorded for this clone. The sequenced fragment ends 3 residues before the CDR3 boundary, so the rest is inferred from the germline J gene. The rearrangement uses TRBV19 and TRBJ1-5, with D tentatively TRBD1 (5 bases). Germline V lookup: CDR1 LNHDA, CDR2 SQIVND (reference sequence). This CDR3 spans 14 amino acids. Trimming cost V 5 bases and J 1 base, with 9 bases left between them. CDR3 bases read: TGTGCCAGTAGTGCGGGGGGAAGCAATCAGCCC. The encoded protein is CASSAGGSNQP. The CDR3 in its entirety is CASSAGGSNQPQHF.

This clone came up many times. The read gets to within 3 residues of the CDR3 end, and the germline J gene fills in the rest. The rearrangement uses TRBV14 and TRBJ1-1, with TRBD1 matching over 9 bases. V gave up 1 base and J gave up 4 bases; unmatched junction bases: 4. Germline V gene sequence: CDR1 SGHDN, CDR2 FVKESK. This CDR3 spans 15 amino acids. The covered CDR3 bases are TGTGCCAGCAGCCAAGTAACAGGGGGCGGCACTGAA. It codes for CASSQVTGGGTE. The whole CDR3 sequence reads CASSQVTGGGTEAFF.

This clone came up many times. The read gets to within 3 residues of the CDR3 end, and the germline J gene fills in the rest. The chain links TRBV20-1 to TRBJ2-3; TRBD2 aligns across 16 bases. Looked up from germline, CDR1 is DFQATT and CDR2 is SNEGSKA (reference sequence). V trimming: 1 base; J trimming: 6 bases; junction bases outside the gene matches: 4. The CDR3 is 16 residues long. The CDR3 is CSARAWGLAGGDTQYF. The part of the CDR3 DNA that was read is TGCAGTGCTAGAGCCTGGGGACTAGCGGGAGGGGATACG.

This clone was detected many times. The covered CDR3 bases are TGTGCCAGTAGTCAATCTGGGGCCAACGTC. It translates to CASSQSGANV. The CDR3 in full is CASSQSGANVLTF. This chain connects TRBV19 to TRBJ2-6; D gene unclear. Read coverage stops 3 residues before the CDR3 terminus; the germline J gene supplies the remainder. This CDR3 contains 13 residues. Trimming took 5 bases from V and 1 from J, leaving 3 bases between them. The germline V gene has CDR1 LNHDA and CDR2 SQIVND (reference sequence).

Ten or more counts support this clone. The read ends 3 residues early relative to the CDR3; the germline J gene fills the gap. The J gene is TRBJ2-5, the V gene TRBV5-1; maybe TRBD2 (6 bases). Trimming removed 5 bases from V and 5 bases from J, with 16 bases in between. CDR1 is SGHRS and CDR2 is YFSETQ in the germline V gene. The CDR3 is made up of 14 amino acids. The sequenced part of the CDR3 DNA is TGCGCCAGCAGGGGGAGGACTATTGTGGAGACC. Its protein product is CASRGRTIVET. The whole CDR3 protein reads CASRGRTIVETQYF. The entire variable domain, with the rest obtained from reference TRBV5-1 and TRBJ2-5, is as follows: KAGVTQTPRYLIKTRGQQVTLSCSPISGHRSVSWYQQTPGQGLQFLFEYFSETQRNKGNFPGRFSGRQFSNSRSEMNVSTLELGDSALYLCASRGRTIVETQYFGPGTRLLVL.

This clone was counted ten times or more. The sequenced fragment ends 3 residues before the CDR3 boundary, so the rest is inferred from the germline J gene. The chain employs TRBV14 and TRBJ2-1; 10 nucleotides line up with TRBD1. Germline CDR1 is SGHDN and CDR2 is FVKESK. With V trimmed by 4 bases and J by 8 bases, 8 bases remained unmatched. This CDR3 is 15 amino acids long. The CDR3 bases that were read are TGTGCCAGCAGCCGTAAGACAGGGGGCCGGGATGAG. This translates into CASSRKTGGRDE. The full-length CDR3 reads as CASSRKTGGRDEQFF.

This clone was detected ten times or more. The read ends 3 residues before the CDR3 terminus; that terminus is restored from the germline J gene. V and J are TRBV29-1 and TRBJ2-1; TRBD2 agrees at 11 bases. The CDR3 sequence is 15 residues long. Germline CDR1 reads SQVTM; CDR2 reads ANQGSEA. V lost 7 bases and J lost 6; bases outside the gene matches: 11. CDR3 sequence reads: CSALRLAGGINEQFF. CDR3 DNA (partial): TGCAGCGCCCTGAGGTTAGCGGGAGGGATCAATGAG.

This clone was seen repeatedly, ten times or more. The observed sequence ends 3 residues before the CDR3 terminus, with the missing tail filled in from the germline J gene. This chain joins TRBV29-1 and TRBJ1-2; 8 bases map to TRBD1. This CDR3 spans 10 amino acids. Germline assignment: CDR1 SQVTM and CDR2 ANQGSEA. This CDR3 reads CSARDRGYTF. CDR3 DNA, as far as it was read: TGCAGCGCCCGGGACAGGGGC.

This clone came up many times. The CDR3 is cut off 3 residues early in the read; its end comes from the germline J gene. V gene TRBV7-2 combines with J gene TRBJ1-1; TRBD1 aligns across 7 bases. This CDR3 has 14 amino acids. V trimming: 4 bases; J trimming: 1 base; junction bases outside the gene matches: 3. The germline gives CDR1 SGHTA, CDR2 FQGNSA. The covered CDR3 bases are TGTGCCAGCAGCTCGAACAGGGGGAACACTGAA. Protein: CASSSNRGNTE. The complete CDR3 protein is CASSSNRGNTEAFF.

This clone is medium-sized in the sample. The read terminates 3 residues before the CDR3 end, so the remaining end is supplied by the germline J gene. The V gene is TRBV10-3, the J gene TRBJ2-1, with TRBD2 matching 14 bases. The CDR3 covers 13 residues. CDR1 is ENHRY, CDR2 SYGVKD, per germline. V was clipped by 10 bases and J by 8 bases; unmatched bases: 4. CDR3 DNA, as far as it was read: TGTGCCACCCGACTAGCGGGAGGGGATGAG. This encodes CATRLAGGDE. The whole CDR3 region reads CATRLAGGDEQFF.

This clone occurred many times. The read halts 3 residues ahead of the CDR3 end, with the missing end drawn from the germline J gene. V gene TRBV20-1 combines with J gene TRBJ2-7; 11 nucleotides agree with TRBD2. The germline V gene has CDR1 DFQATT and CDR2 SNEGSKA (reference sequence). The V segment lost 1 base and the J segment 0 bases; nucleotides outside the gene matches: 5. CDR3 length: 16 amino acids. The sequenced part of the CDR3 DNA is TGCAGTGCTAGAGGGGCTAGCGGGAGGCTCTCCTACGAG. It codes for CSARGASGRLSYE. The CDR3, in full, reads CSARGASGRLSYEQYF.

This clone was detected a few times. CDR3 DNA, as far as it was read: TGTGCCAGTAGTATCTTAATGGGACAGGGGAATTCACCC. This translates into CASSILMGQGNSP. The entire CDR3 reads CASSILMGQGNSPLHF. The chain is built from TRBV19 and TRBJ1-6, with 10 nucleotides matching TRBD1. The sequence runs out 3 residues before the end of the CDR3; the remainder is reconstructed from the germline J gene. The CDR3 extends over 16 amino acids. V was clipped by 3 bases and J by 7 bases; unmatched bases: 6. The germline gives CDR1 LNHDA, CDR2 SQIVND (reference sequence).

This clone was observed at least ten times. The read ends 3 residues early relative to the CDR3; the germline J gene fills the gap. The chain has TRBV19 and TRBJ2-3; 7 nucleotides agree with TRBD1. Germline V gene data show CDR1 as LNHDA and CDR2 as SQIVND (reference sequence). With V trimmed by 7 bases and J by 4 bases, 5 bases remained unmatched. The CDR3 totals 13 residues. The CDR3 sequence: CASKRQGSDTQYF. CDR3 DNA, as far as it was read: TGTGCCAGTAAGAGACAGGGATCAGATACG. Drawing the rest from reference TRBV19 and TRBJ2-3, the complete variable domain is DGGITQSPKYLFRKEGQNVTLSCEQNLNHDAMYWYRQDPGQGLRLIYYSQIVNDFQKGDIAEGYSVSREKKESFPLTVTSAQKNPTAFYLCASKRQGSDTQYFGPGTRLTVL.

This clone appeared many times. The read terminates 3 residues ahead of where the CDR3 ends, so the germline J gene completes it. The chain joins TRBV5-1 to TRBJ2-1, with 10 bases aligning to TRBD2. Germline CDR1 and CDR2: SGHRS and YFSETQ. With V trimmed by 4 bases and J by 7 bases, 8 bases remained unmatched. The CDR3 is 15 residues long. The chain's CDR3 is CASSTLAGANNEQFF. The sequenced part of the CDR3 DNA is TGCGCCAGCAGCACTCTAGCGGGAGCGAATAATGAG.

This clone has at least ten counts. The missing CDR3 end, 3 residues past where the read stops, is filled in from the germline J gene. The chain carries TRBV9 and TRBJ1-1, with a tentative D call TRBD1 (6 bases). The ends were cut back, 4 bases at V and 2 bases at J, with 15 bases in the middle. CDR1 is SGDLS, CDR2 YYNGEE, per germline. CDR3 length: 15 amino acids. This CDR3 reads CASSPPRGRNTEAFF. The CDR3 bases that were read are TGTGCCAGCAGCCCCCCCAGGGGAAGAAACACTGAA.

This clone was counted many times. With the read ending 3 residues before the CDR3 end, the germline J gene is used to fill in that end. The gene calls are TRBV12-3 or TRBV12-4 and TRBJ2-5; a weak D match, TRBD1 (5 bases). V was trimmed by 0 bases and J by 7 bases, leaving 12 bases between them. This CDR3 has 14 residues. CDR3 sequence: CASSLALGDGTQYF. The sequenced CDR3 bases are TGTGCCAGCAGTTTAGCGCTAGGGGATGGGACC.

This clone was observed at least ten times. Read sequence stops 3 residues before the CDR3 end, and the germline J gene provides the missing end. J is TRBJ1-4 and V is TRBV6-2 or TRBV6-3; 7 bases map to TRBD1. The trim removed 2 bases at V and 4 bases at J, leaving 4 bases unmatched. CDR3 length equals 15 residues. Germline V gene data show CDR1 as MNHEY and CDR2 as SVGEGT. The CDR3 loop is CASSYVGQINEKLFF. The CDR3 DNA, read in part, is TGTGCCAGCAGTTACGTGGGACAGATTAATGAAAAA.

This clone has at least ten counts. Coverage ceases 3 residues before the CDR3 finishes, and the germline J gene fills in the end. The rearrangement joins TRBV6-2 or TRBV6-3 to TRBJ1-4, with D unresolved. Trimming took 7 bases from V and 7 from J, leaving 7 bases between them. This CDR3 is 11 amino acids long. Germline assignment: CDR1 MNHEY and CDR2 SVGEGT. The covered CDR3 bases are TGTGCCAGCACCAGAGGTGAAAAA. Its protein is CASTRGEK. The whole CDR3 region reads CASTRGEKLFF.

There are many counts of this clone. The sequenced fragment ends 3 residues before the CDR3 boundary, so the rest is inferred from the germline J gene. The chain has TRBV7-9 and TRBJ1-1, with D possibly TRBD1 on 5 matching bases. The CDR3 sequence is 14 residues long. Germline assignment: CDR1 SEHNR and CDR2 FQNEAQ (reference sequence). The V end lost 3 bases, the J end lost 1 base, and 9 bases lay between the germline ends. CDR3 residues: CASSFTGQNTEAFF. CDR3 DNA (partial): TGTGCCAGCAGCTTCACCGGACAGAACACTGAA.